The T cell receptor (beta chain) under discussion was sequenced for a study of shared clonotypes between healthy human individuals. Findings and limits, study-wide: In the sorted subsets, rarefaction showed sequencing was incomplete despite large depth. When compared with the clonotypes that were shared by all four sorted-subset donors, the non-shared clonotypes turned out to have lower generation probabilities. Of the naive CD4 clonotypes, about 5% were shared across several donors.

The CDR3 is 18 residues long. The ends lost 9 bases at V and 0 bases at J; junction bases unmatched: 16. Germline loops: CDR1 WNHNN, CDR2 SYGVQD (reference sequence). When replicate PCRs were run on sorted subsets, they used roughly 0.2 ug DNA, about 30,000 T cell genomes. The protocol was immunoSEQ multiplex PCR, while the TCRdb copy is restricted to in-frame clones and leaves out a portion. The data hold millions of clones, with 85% to 95% observed a single time. This clone was found once. Its target is not known. This clonotype originated in a man younger than 30 in good health. The sample was naive CD4+ T cells sorted from blood. The subset is: CD45RA+ positively selected. The chain carries TRBV10-1 and TRBJ2-1; TRBD2 matches at 8 bases. The CDR3 loop reads CARTLTGGWNSSYNEQFF. DNA for the CDR3: TGCGCCAGAACGTTGACGGGAGGGTGGAATAGCTCCTACAATGAGCAGTTCTTC.